The 19 T cell receptor beta chains below were found in one sample sequenced in a study of cytomegalovirus exposure and HLA in healthy donors. The PCR employed 60 Vbeta primers together with 13 Jbeta primers. Assay: immunoSEQ multiplex PCR; the TCRdb copy retains only in-frame clones and omits some. The sample has 90,000 or so clones; roughly three quarters are singletons. The sequenced sample was PBMCs. The receptors come from a woman in her fifties or sixties in good health and CMV-seropositive.

This sequence joins TRBV2 and TRBJ2-5; 8 bases are a match to TRBD2. The CDR3 contains 13 residues. The ends lost 9 bases at V and 5 bases at J; junction bases unmatched: 8. Germline V lookup: CDR1 SNHLY, CDR2 FYNNEI. CDR3 DNA sequence: TGTGCCAGGGCGACTAGCGAGGATGAGACCCAGTACTTC. It codes for CARATSEDETQYF.

This chain uses TRBV10-3 with TRBJ2-5; TRBD2 agrees at 7 bases. The DNA matches TRBJ2-7 better at its end, which makes the J call doubtful. This CDR3 comprises 11 residues. CDR1 and CDR2 from the germline V gene are ENHRY and SYGVKD. The CDR3 reads CASREAYEQYF. As DNA, the CDR3 is TGTGCCTCCCGGGAGGCCTACGAGCAGTACTTC.

The chain carries TRBV2 and TRBJ2-1; 11 bases agree with TRBD2. From germline, CDR1 is SNHLY and CDR2 FYNNEI. The CDR3 has 15 residues. Unmatched junction bases numbered 5, after V lost 6 bases and J lost 4 bases. CDR3 in amino acids: CASSPTSGAYNEQFF. For the CDR3, the DNA is TGTGCCAGCAGCCCGACTAGCGGGGCGTACAATGAGCAGTTCTTC.

V and J are TRBV2 and TRBJ1-5; TRBD1 matches 9 bases. With V trimmed by 8 bases and J by 3 bases, 8 bases remained unmatched. CDR1 and CDR2 (germline): SNHLY, FYNNEI. The CDR3 sequence is 15 residues long. As DNA, the CDR3 is TGTGCCAGCTGTCAGGAACAGGGGGCCAATCAGCCCCAGCATTTT. Protein product: CASCQEQGANQPQHF.

The rearrangement joins TRBV2 to TRBJ2-3; TRBD1 might be the D (6 bases). The CDR3 is 17 amino acids. The germline V and J ends were trimmed by 3 bases and 3 bases, with 19 bases remaining between them. From germline, CDR1 is SNHLY and CDR2 FYNNEI. The chain's CDR3 is CASSDIPGARGTDTQYF. The CDR3 nucleotides are TGTGCCAGCAGTGATATCCCCGGGGCTAGGGGGACAGATACGCAGTATTTT. Variable domain in full (rest from reference TRBV2 and TRBJ2-3): EPEVTQTPSHQVTQMGQEVILRCVPISNHLYFYWYRQILGQKVEFLVSFYNNEISEKSEIFDDQFSVERPDGSNFTLKIRSTKLEDSAMYFCASSDIPGARGTDTQYFGPGTRLTVL.

V and J are TRBV11-3 and TRBJ2-1, with 11 bases aligning to TRBD1. Germline V lookup: CDR1 SGHNT, CDR2 YENEEA. V lost 1 base, J lost 9 bases, and 8 bases stayed unmatched. The CDR3 length is 16 residues. CDR3 protein: CASSLGSGTGGSEQFF. In DNA form, the CDR3 reads TGTGCCAGCAGCTTAGGTTCCGGGACAGGGGGGTCTGAGCAGTTCTTC.

The chain is built from TRBV6-5 and TRBJ1-4, with 7 bases identical to TRBD1. The CDR3 is 15 residues long. Germline CDR1 is MNHEY and CDR2 is SVGAGI. After removal of 4 bases from V and 5 bases from J, the junction contained 7 bases not matched to a gene. CDR3 nucleotides: TGTGCCAGCAGTTCTGGACAGGCCAGGAATGAAAAACTGTTTTTT. Its protein is CASSSGQARNEKLFF.

The chain uses TRBV27 and TRBJ2-3, with D possibly TRBD1 on 5 matching bases. Trimming took 3 bases from V and 6 from J, leaving 10 bases between them. CDR3 size: 13 residues. Germline CDR1 and CDR2: MNHEY and SMNVEV (reference sequence). In nucleotides, the CDR3 is TGTGCCAGCAGTTTTTGGGGCCCGGATACGCAGTATTTT. Translated: CASSFWGPDTQYF.

The chain uses TRBV4-1 and TRBJ2-7; 9 positions match TRBD2. This CDR3 contains 16 residues. Per the germline V gene, CDR1 is MGHRA and CDR2 is YSYEKL. Trimming at V came to 1 base and at J to 1 base, leaving 5 bases not matched to a gene. This CDR3 reads CASSQVTGLASYEQYV. Written as DNA, the CDR3 is TGCGCCAGCAGCCAAGTAACGGGACTAGCTTCCTACGAGCAGTACGTC.

The chain employs TRBV15 and TRBJ1-2, with 7 positions matching TRBD1. The CDR3 length is 15 residues. Germline V lookup: CDR1 LNHNV, CDR2 YYDKDF (reference sequence). With 5 bases clipped from V and 6 bases from J, the junction kept 12 bases outside the gene matches. The CDR3 DNA reads as TGTGCCACCAGCGCCCGAGCGCAGGGGGGCAATGGCTACACCTTC. This translates into CATSARAQGGNGYTF.

CDR3 nucleotide sequence: TGTGCCAGTAGGGAGCGGGAGGGCCTCGGGGAGCTGTTTTTT. As protein: CASREREGLGELFF. The chain is built from TRBV19 and TRBJ2-2, with TRBD2 identical over 10 bases. The CDR3 consists of 14 residues. Trimming took 6 bases from V and 7 from J; bases not matched to a gene: 5. Germline CDR1 and CDR2: LNHDA and SQIVND (reference sequence).

The genes are TRBV4-1 and TRBJ2-3; 11 bases agree with TRBD2. After removal of 6 bases from V and 7 bases from J, the junction contained 6 bases not matched to a gene. Germline assignment: CDR1 MGHRA and CDR2 YSYEKL. This CDR3 is built from 14 residues. The CDR3 region has the DNA TGCGCCAGCAGGGCTAGCGGGAGGTCATATACGCAGTATTTT. It translates to CASRASGRSYTQYF.

This sequence joins TRBV5-1 and TRBJ2-7, with D possibly TRBD1 on 5 matching bases. This CDR3 has 17 residues. Trimming stripped 4 bases from V and 1 base from J, with 21 bases between. Per germline, CDR1 SGHRS and CDR2 YFSETQ. The CDR3 DNA reads TGCGCCAGCAGCCTGGGATTCTTGGACACCACTTCCTACGAGCAGTACGTC. It codes for CASSLGFLDTTSYEQYV.

This clone was seen just once. V and J are TRBV6-1 and TRBJ1-6; TRBD1 agrees at 8 bases. Losses at the gene ends were 1 base for V and 10 bases for J; bases not matched to a gene: 3. CDR3 length: 14 amino acids. Germline values: CDR1 MNHNS, CDR2 SASEGT. The CDR3: CASSEGTGRSPLHF. CDR3 DNA sequence: TGTGCCAGCAGTGAAGGGACAGGGAGATCACCCCTCCACTTT.

J is TRBJ2-1 and V is TRBV4-1; D possibly corresponds to TRBD2 (6 bases). CDR3 size: 14 residues. V gave up 3 bases and J gave up 6 bases, with 12 bases separating them. CDR1 MGHRA and CDR2 YSYEKL come from the germline V gene. The CDR3 here is CASSQPGGSNEQFF. The DNA of the CDR3 is TGCGCCAGCAGCCAGCCTGGGGGGTCCAATGAGCAGTTCTTC.

The genes are TRBV29-1 and TRBJ1-1; 7 bases align to TRBD1. This CDR3 is built from 15 residues. Germline-derived CDR1 and CDR2 are SQVTM and ANQGSEA. J gave up 2 bases and V 5 bases, and 11 bases lay outside the gene matches. CDR3: CSVWVTGNLNTEAFF. Here the CDR3 DNA reads TGCAGCGTTTGGGTGACAGGGAACCTAAACACTGAAGCTTTCTTT.

This clone occurred a few times. The genes are TRBV6-6 and TRBJ1-4, with D unclear. Germline lookup yields CDR1 MNHNY and CDR2 SVGAGI (reference sequence). The V end lost 2 bases, the J end lost 0 bases, and 10 bases lay between the germline ends. The CDR3 spans 16 residues. Here the CDR3 DNA reads TGTGCCAGCAGTTACCCACTTTCTGCAACTAATGAAAAACTGTTTTTT. Protein sequence: CASSYPLSATNEKLFF.

This clone was seen a few times. J is TRBJ1-1 and V is TRBV11-2; D remains ambiguous. This CDR3 region has 12 residues. V lost 4 bases, J lost 5 bases, and 8 bases lay in between. Germline V gene data show CDR1 as SGHAT and CDR2 as FQNNGV. CDR3 coding DNA: TGTGCCAGCAGCTCCGTCGGTACTGAAGCTTTCTTT. As protein: CASSSVGTEAFF. Complete variable domain (other parts from reference TRBV11-2 and TRBJ1-1): EAGVAQSPRYKIIEKRQSVAFWCNPISGHATLYWYQQILGQGPKLLIQFQNNGVVDDSQLPKDRFSAERLKGVDSTLKIQPAKLEDSAVYLCASSSVGTEAFFGQGTRLTVV.

The V and J genes are TRBV6-6 and TRBJ2-1; D remains ambiguous. Germline V gene data show CDR1 as MNHNY and CDR2 as SVGAGI (reference sequence). V lost 0 bases, J lost 4 bases, and 4 bases lay in between. This CDR3 has 13 amino acids. CDR3 sequence: CASSYSQYNEQFF. CDR3 bases: TGTGCCAGCAGTTACTCGCAGTACAATGAGCAGTTCTTC.